The sequence of this TCR beta chain was determined in a study of technical replicates of blood from several donors. Sequencing was performed with immunoSEQ multiplex PCR; in TCRdb, only in-frame clones are kept and a portion is missing. The sample contains under 85,000 clones, around 97% of which appear only once. CDR1 is LNHDA and CDR2 is SQIVND in the germline V gene (reference sequence). The CDR3 contains 14 residues. With 5 bases clipped from V and 2 bases from J, the junction kept 6 bases outside the gene matches. This sequence joins TRBV19 and TRBJ2-7, with TRBD2 matching over 7 bases. The sequence was obtained from a human donor in good health. The specimen sequenced was T cells isolated from PBMCs. The CDR3 DNA reads as TGTGCCAGTAGTTATGGAGCGGGGCCCTACGAGCAGTACTTC. Protein: CASSYGAGPYEQYF.